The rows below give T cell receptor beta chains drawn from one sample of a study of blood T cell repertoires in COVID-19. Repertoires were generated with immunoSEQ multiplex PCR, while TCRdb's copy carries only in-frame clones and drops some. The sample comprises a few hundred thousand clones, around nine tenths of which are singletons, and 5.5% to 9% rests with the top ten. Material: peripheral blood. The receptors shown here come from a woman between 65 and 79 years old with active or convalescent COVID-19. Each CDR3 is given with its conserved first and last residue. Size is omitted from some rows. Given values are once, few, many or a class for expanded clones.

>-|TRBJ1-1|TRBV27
CASSPRDSRGSAFF
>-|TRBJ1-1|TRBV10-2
CASRLSNTEAFF
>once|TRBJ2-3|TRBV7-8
CASSAGRQGRRRLDTQYF
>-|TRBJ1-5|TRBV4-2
CASSQAGGGQPQHF
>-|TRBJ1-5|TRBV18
CASSNRDNNQPQHF
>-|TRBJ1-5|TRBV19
CASSIGTRDQPQHF
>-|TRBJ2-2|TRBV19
CASRTGGANTGELFF
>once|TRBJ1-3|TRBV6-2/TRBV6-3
CASNPNTGNTIYF
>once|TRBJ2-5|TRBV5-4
CASSLGGRVLETQYF
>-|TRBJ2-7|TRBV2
CAGRTGGSYEQYF